The 5 T cell receptor beta chains in this list originate from one sample, sequenced in a study of CD8 T cells in Susac syndrome. The RNA input was about 0.5 to 1 ug, and it was reverse transcribed with random hexamers. TCRdb reanalysed the immunoSEQ multiplex PCR reads using MiXCR and keeps one entry per CDR3 protein. Of about 180,000 distinct CDR3 sequences listed, roughly 92% are singletons. The specimen was CD4+ T cells from PBMCs. The receptors shown here come from a human donor with multiple sclerosis.

This chain connects TRBV5-1 to TRBJ2-1; 9 bases map to TRBD2. This CDR3 is built from 15 residues. Germline V gene sequence: CDR1 SGHRS, CDR2 YFSETQ. The V and J ends lost 4 bases and 7 bases, in that order; junction bases with no gene match: 9. CDR3 bases: TGCGCCAGCAGCCTGACGATAGCGGGAGATAATGAGCAGTTCTTC. Amino acid sequence: CASSLTIAGDNEQFF.

The gene calls are TRBV25-1 and TRBJ1-2, with D maybe TRBD1 (6 bases). Trimming removed 6 bases at V and 3 bases at J, with 11 bases between. Germline V gene sequence: CDR1 MGHDK, CDR2 SYGVNS. This CDR3 has 13 amino acids. CDR3 sequence (DNA): TGTGCCAGCAGGAGGGGGGTCGACTATGGCTACACCTTC. It codes for CASRRGVDYGYTF.

The J gene is TRBJ2-1, the V gene TRBV28; TRBD2 agrees at 10 bases. Germline trimming cut 5 bases from V and 7 bases from J; bases unmatched to any gene: 11. Germline assignment: CDR1 MDHEN and CDR2 SYDVKM. The CDR3 has 16 residues. CDR3 nucleotide sequence: TGTGCCAGCAGTCCGCACCCTAGCGGGAGAACGAATGAGCAGTTCTTC. Translation gives CASSPHPSGRTNEQFF.

V gene TRBV11-2 combines with J gene TRBJ2-6; 8 positions match TRBD2. The CDR3 length is 17 residues. Germline assignment: CDR1 SGHAT and CDR2 FQNNGV. Germline trimming cut 5 bases from V and 2 bases from J; bases unmatched to any gene: 8. The CDR3 coding sequence is TGTGCCAGCAGCCAAGGGCGGGGGGTGGCTGGGGCCAACGTCCTGACTTTC. It translates to CASSQGRGVAGANVLTF.

This chain uses TRBV25-1 with TRBJ1-1; 8 bases line up with TRBD1. From germline, CDR1 is MGHDK and CDR2 SYGVNS. Germline trimming cut 8 bases from V and 8 bases from J; bases unmatched to any gene: 4. The CDR3 runs 11 residues. As DNA, the CDR3 is TGTGCCAGCCGGACAGGGCTAGAAGCTTTCTTT. Translation gives CASRTGLEAFF. The full variable domain, with the rest looked up from reference TRBV25-1 and TRBJ1-1, is EADIYQTPRYLVIGTGKKITLECSQTMGHDKMYWYQQDPGMELHLIHYSYGVNSTEKGDLSSESTVSRIRTEHFPLTLESARPSHTSQYLCASRTGLEAFFGQGTRLTVV.